This T cell receptor beta chain is from a study of cytomegalovirus exposure and HLA in healthy donors. Study-wide findings and caveats: The tendency of first-cohort TCR clusters to co-occur in the roughly 130 validation repertoires emerged from a later analysis.

Only in-frame clones appear in the TCRdb table, and some are missing; sequencing was by immunoSEQ multiplex PCR. The sample consists of 200,000 to 250,000 clones, about 93% of them appearing once. A word on this clone: Its antigen is currently unknown.

Germline V lookup: CDR1 MNHEY, CDR2 SVGAGI. The CDR3 length is 13 residues. V was clipped by 6 bases and J by 4 bases; unmatched bases: 4. The TCR was taken from a woman between 18 and 30 years old in good health and CMV-seronegative. V and J are TRBV6-5 and TRBJ1-2; 8 bases map to TRBD1. The material sequenced was PBMCs. The CDR3 sequence is CASRGTGFYGYTF. CDR3 sequence (DNA): TGTGCCAGCAGGGGGACAGGATTCTATGGCTACACCTTC.